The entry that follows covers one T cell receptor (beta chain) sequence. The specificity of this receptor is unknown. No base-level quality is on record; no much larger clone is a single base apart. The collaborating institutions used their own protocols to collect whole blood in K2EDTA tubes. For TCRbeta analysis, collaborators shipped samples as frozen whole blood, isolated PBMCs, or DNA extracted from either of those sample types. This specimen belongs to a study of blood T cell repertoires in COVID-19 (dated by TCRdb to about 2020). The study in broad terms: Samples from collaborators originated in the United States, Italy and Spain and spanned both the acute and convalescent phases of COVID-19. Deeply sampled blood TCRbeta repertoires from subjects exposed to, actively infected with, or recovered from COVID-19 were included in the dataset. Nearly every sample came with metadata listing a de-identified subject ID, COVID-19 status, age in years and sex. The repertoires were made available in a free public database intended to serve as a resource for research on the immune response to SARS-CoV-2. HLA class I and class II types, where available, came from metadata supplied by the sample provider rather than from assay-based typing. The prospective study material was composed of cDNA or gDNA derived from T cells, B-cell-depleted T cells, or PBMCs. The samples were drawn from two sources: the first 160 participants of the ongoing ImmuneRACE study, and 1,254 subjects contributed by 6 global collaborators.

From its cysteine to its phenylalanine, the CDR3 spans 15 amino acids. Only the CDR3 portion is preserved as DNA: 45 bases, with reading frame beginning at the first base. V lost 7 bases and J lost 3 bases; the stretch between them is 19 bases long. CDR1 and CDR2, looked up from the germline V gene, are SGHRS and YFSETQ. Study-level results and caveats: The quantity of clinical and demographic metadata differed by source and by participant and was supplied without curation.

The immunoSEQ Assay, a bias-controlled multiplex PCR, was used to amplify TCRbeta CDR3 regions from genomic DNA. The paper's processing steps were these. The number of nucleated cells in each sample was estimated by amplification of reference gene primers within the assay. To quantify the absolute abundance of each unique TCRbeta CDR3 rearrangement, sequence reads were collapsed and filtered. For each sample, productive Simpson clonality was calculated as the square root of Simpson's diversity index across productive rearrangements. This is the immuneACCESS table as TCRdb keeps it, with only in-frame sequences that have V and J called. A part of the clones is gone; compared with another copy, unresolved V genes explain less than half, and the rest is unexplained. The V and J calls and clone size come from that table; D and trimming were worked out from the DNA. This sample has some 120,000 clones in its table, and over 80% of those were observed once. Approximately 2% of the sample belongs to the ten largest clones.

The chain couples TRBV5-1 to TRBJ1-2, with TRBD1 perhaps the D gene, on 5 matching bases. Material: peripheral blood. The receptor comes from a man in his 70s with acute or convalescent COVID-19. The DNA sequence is TGCGCCAGCTCACCCATTGACAGATCCTACTATGGCTACACCTTC. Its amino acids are CASSPIDRSYYGYTF.